The clone carrying this TCR beta chain was picked up many times. These data are taken from a study of T-cell reconstitution after alpha-beta-depleted transplantation in children. CDR3 size: 19 residues. The germline CDR1 and CDR2 sequences are KGHDR and SFDVKD. V trimming: 3 bases; J trimming: 3 bases; junction bases outside the gene matches: 14. Molecular barcoding with unique molecular identifiers was used for the TCRbeta library. TCRdb used MiXCR to reprocess the PCR reads, holding one entry per CDR3 protein. The sample includes 150,000 to 250,000 distinct CDR3 sequences, 13% to 15% of them seen just once.

This receptor was taken from a human donor who donated a stem cell graft to a child with acute lymphoblastic leukemia. This chain connects TRBV24-1 to TRBJ2-4; 9 bases are a match to TRBD1. The specimen comprised PBMCs from the stem cell graft donor, sampled from the stem cell graft. The CDR3 sequence is CATSDPGQGGNPLKNIQYF. CDR3 nucleotides: TGTGCCACCAGTGATCCGGGACAGGGAGGCAACCCACTCAAAAACATTCAGTACTTC.